Listed below are T cell receptor beta chains from one sample, sequenced in a study of vaccination effects on CD4 cells after COVID-19. Antigen specificity for these receptors is unknown. Clones were sequenced by immunoSEQ multiplex PCR, and TCRdb holds only the in-frame ones, with some missing. The sample lists 40,000 or so clones; roughly four fifths were seen once. Material: CD4+ T cells from PBMCs cultured with a peptide pool, obtained before COVID-19 vaccination. The receptors stem from a human donor who had a prior SARS-CoV-2 infection. CDR3s include the opening cysteine and the closing phenylalanine or tryptophan. Fields, in order: V gene, clone size, D gene, J gene, CDR3 DNA, CDR3 protein. A D gene is named only where the DNA matches it firmly. Clone size is not always given. Where it is, it says once, few, many or a class for expanded clones.

V gene: TRBV7-2; clone size: -; D gene: -; J gene: TRBJ2-2; CDR3 DNA: TGTGCCAGCAGCCCTCTCACCGGGACCCAGAACACCGGGGAGCTGTTTTTT; CDR3 protein: CASSPLTGTQNTGELFF
V gene: TRBV5-4; clone size: -; D gene: -; J gene: TRBJ1-2; CDR3 DNA: TGTGCCAGCAGCGGGGGAGGGCTGAACTATGGCTACACCTTC; CDR3 protein: CASSGGGLNYGYTF
V gene: TRBV6-5; clone size: -; D gene: -; J gene: TRBJ1-1; CDR3 DNA: TGTGCCAGCACTACCCCGGGGGGTGGGGCTTTCTTT; CDR3 protein: CASTTPGGGAFF
V gene: TRBV7-3; clone size: -; D gene: -; J gene: TRBJ1-1; CDR3 DNA: TGTGCCAGCAGCTTAAACGGGAACACTGAAGCTTTCTTT; CDR3 protein: CASSLNGNTEAFF
V gene: TRBV5-5; clone size: -; D gene: TRBD2; J gene: TRBJ2-7; CDR3 DNA: TGTGCCAGCAGCTTTGCCGGGCTAGCGGGAGGGCCGCGTCGGTACTTC; CDR3 protein: CASSFAGLAGGPRRYF
V gene: TRBV4-3; clone size: -; D gene: -; J gene: TRBJ2-5; CDR3 DNA: TGCGCCAGCAGCCGTTCCGGGGCACAAGAGACCCAGTACTTC; CDR3 protein: CASSRSGAQETQYF
V gene: TRBV6-5; clone size: once; D gene: -; J gene: TRBJ2-7; CDR3 DNA: TGTGCCAGCAGTAAGTACAGGGGGGACTATATGGAGCAGTACTTC; CDR3 protein: CASSKYRGDYMEQYF
V gene: TRBV25-1; clone size: -; D gene: TRBD1; J gene: TRBJ2-5; CDR3 DNA: TGTGCCAGCACTCAAGGGGGCAGGGAGACCCAGTACTTC; CDR3 protein: CASTQGGRETQYF
V gene: TRBV19; clone size: -; D gene: -; J gene: TRBJ1-6; CDR3 DNA: TGTGCCAGTAGCTGGGACGGTAATTCACCCCTCCACTTT; CDR3 protein: CASSWDGNSPLHF
V gene: TRBV15; clone size: -; D gene: -; J gene: TRBJ2-5; CDR3 DNA: TGTGCCACCAGCAGAGTAAGGGGAGGCGAGACCCAGTACTTC; CDR3 protein: CATSRVRGGETQYF
V gene: TRBV5-1; clone size: -; D gene: TRBD2; J gene: TRBJ2-3; CDR3 DNA: TGCGCCAGCAGCATCGGACTAGCGGATAGCACAGATACGCAGTATTTT; CDR3 protein: CASSIGLADSTDTQYF
V gene: TRBV24-1; clone size: -; D gene: TRBD2; J gene: TRBJ2-5; CDR3 DNA: TGTGCCACCAGTGACCAAGGACTAGCGGGAGGTGAGACCCAGTACTTC; CDR3 protein: CATSDQGLAGGETQYF
V gene: TRBV12-5; clone size: -; D gene: TRBD1; J gene: TRBJ2-7; CDR3 DNA: TGTGCTAGTGGTTTGACCCGACAGGGGTACGAGCAGTACTTC; CDR3 protein: CASGLTRQGYEQYF
V gene: TRBV14; clone size: -; D gene: -; J gene: TRBJ1-2; CDR3 DNA: TGTGCCAGCAGCAGACAGCGCGGAGGGGGCTACACCTTC; CDR3 protein: CASSRQRGGGYTF
V gene: TRBV7-2; clone size: -; D gene: TRBD2; J gene: TRBJ2-1; CDR3 DNA: TGTGCCAGCAGCTTAAGGGGGACTAGCTCTTCCCCTGGGGATGAGCAGTTCTTC; CDR3 protein: CASSLRGTSSSPGDEQFF